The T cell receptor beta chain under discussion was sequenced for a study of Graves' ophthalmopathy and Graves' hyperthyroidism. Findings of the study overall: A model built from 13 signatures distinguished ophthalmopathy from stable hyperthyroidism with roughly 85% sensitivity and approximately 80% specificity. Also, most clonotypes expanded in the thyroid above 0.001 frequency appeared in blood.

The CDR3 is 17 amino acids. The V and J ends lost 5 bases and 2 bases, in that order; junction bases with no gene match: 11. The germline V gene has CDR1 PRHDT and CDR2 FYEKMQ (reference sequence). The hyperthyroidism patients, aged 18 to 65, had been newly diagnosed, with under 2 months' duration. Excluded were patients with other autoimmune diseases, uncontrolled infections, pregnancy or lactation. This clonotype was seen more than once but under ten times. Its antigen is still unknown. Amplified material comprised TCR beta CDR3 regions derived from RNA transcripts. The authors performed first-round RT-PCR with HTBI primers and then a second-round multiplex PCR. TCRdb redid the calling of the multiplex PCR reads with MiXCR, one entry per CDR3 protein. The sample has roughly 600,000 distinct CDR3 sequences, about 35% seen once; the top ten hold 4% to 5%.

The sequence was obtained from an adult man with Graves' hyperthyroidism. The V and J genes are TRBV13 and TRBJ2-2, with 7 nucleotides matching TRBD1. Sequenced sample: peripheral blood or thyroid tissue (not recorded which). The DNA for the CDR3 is TGTGCCAGCAGCCTACTCCCCGACAGGGCCAACACCGGGGAGCTGTTTTTT. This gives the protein CASSLLPDRANTGELFF.